Shown below are 30 T cell receptor beta chains from a single sample sequenced in a study of blood T cell repertoires in COVID-19. The assay was immunoSEQ multiplex PCR, and TCRdb's table has in-frame clones only and misses some. The table has approximately 210,000 clones, 80% seen once; the top ten hold 3.5% to 5.5%. Material for sequencing was PBMCs or T cells enriched from blood (not recorded which). These receptors were collected from a man younger than 40 with acute COVID-19.

The rearrangement links TRBV19 to TRBJ1-1; D is possibly TRBD1 (6 bases). Germline CDR1 reads LNHDA; CDR2 reads SQIVND (reference sequence). The CDR3 runs 14 residues. Trimming removed 6 bases at V and 3 bases at J, with 14 bases between. CDR3 nucleotide sequence: TGTGCCAGTAGCACAAACAGGGACCACACTGAAGCTTTCTTT. The encoded protein is CASSTNRDHTEAFF.

The CDR3 sequence: CASSLDRGSEKLFF. CDR3 DNA: TGTGCCAGCAGCTTGGACAGGGGGAGTGAAAAACTGTTTTTT. This rearrangement joins TRBV5-4 to TRBJ1-4; 8 bases are shared with TRBD1. Germline V lookup: CDR1 SGHNT, CDR2 YYREEE (reference sequence). V dropped 0 bases and J dropped 7; count of bases not matched to a gene: 2. CDR3 length: 14 amino acids.

The rearrangement uses TRBV3-1 (or the pseudogene TRBV3-2) and TRBJ2-7; 9 bases are a match to TRBD1. V trimming: 3 bases; J trimming: 3 bases; junction bases outside the gene matches: 3. This CDR3 region has 14 residues. Per the germline V gene, CDR1 is LGHDT and CDR2 is YNNKEL (reference sequence). CDR3 sequence: CASSHGTGYYEQYF. For the CDR3, the DNA is TGTGCCAGCAGCCACGGGACAGGGTACTACGAGCAGTACTTC.

The CDR3 coding sequence is TGCGCCAGCAGCTCTGAAGGGGTGGCTAGCGGGGGCCACCACACCGGGGAGCTGTTTTTT. Its protein is CASSSEGVASGGHHTGELFF. The chain has TRBV5-1 and TRBJ2-2; 10 nucleotides align to TRBD2. Germline V gene sequence: CDR1 SGHRS, CDR2 YFSETQ. The CDR3 extends over 20 amino acids. The junction had 17 bases not matched to a gene; V was cut back by 3 bases and J by 3 bases.

The chain couples TRBV19 to TRBJ2-7; 11 bases are shared with TRBD2. In germline, CDR1 is LNHDA, CDR2 SQIVND (reference sequence). CDR3 size: 13 residues. Unmatched junction bases numbered 0, after V lost 4 bases and J lost 4 bases. CDR3 sequence: CASSTSGGYEQYF. Here the CDR3 DNA reads TGTGCCAGTAGTACTAGCGGGGGGTACGAGCAGTACTTC.

This clone has a single count. The genes are TRBV10-3 and TRBJ1-4, with D unclear. CDR3 size: 15 residues. Looked up from germline, CDR1 is ENHRY and CDR2 is SYGVKD. V gave up 0 bases and J gave up 7 bases, with 12 bases separating them. The CDR3 DNA is TGTGCCATCAGTGAGTCGACCGGGTGGAGTGAAAAACTGTTTTTT. The encoded protein is CAISESTGWSEKLFF.

J is TRBJ1-2 and V is TRBV5-1, with 10 nucleotides matching TRBD1. The CDR3 sequence is 16 residues long. V shed 0 bases, J shed 6 bases, and the junction held 8 bases outside the gene matches. CDR1 and CDR2 (germline): SGHRS, YFSETQ. The CDR3 spells CASSLAPDRGTDGYTF. Written as DNA, the CDR3 is TGCGCCAGCAGCTTGGCTCCGGACAGGGGGACGGATGGCTACACCTTC. The full variable domain, completed using reference TRBV5-1 and TRBJ1-2, is KAGVTQTPRYLIKTRGQQVTLSCSPISGHRSVSWYQQTPGQGLQFLFEYFSETQRNKGNFPGRFSGRQFSNSRSEMNVSTLELGDSALYLCASSLAPDRGTDGYTFGSGTRLTVV.

The chain has TRBV5-4 and TRBJ2-6, with 7 bases lining up with TRBD2. CDR3 length equals 18 residues. V lost 6 bases and J lost 0; bases outside the gene matches: 12. Germline V gene data show CDR1 as SGHNT and CDR2 as YYREEE (reference sequence). In DNA form, the CDR3 reads TGTGCCAGCACCCCGGAGGGACTATCGATCTCTGGGGCCAACGTCCTGACTTTC. Its protein product is CASTPEGLSISGANVLTF.

This chain links TRBV9 with TRBJ1-2, with TRBD1 as a possible D gene (6 bases). CDR1 and CDR2 (germline): SGDLS, YYNGEE. Between the trimmed V and J ends, which lost 0 bases and 2 bases, there was a span of 14 bases. This CDR3 is built from 16 residues. Here the CDR3 reads CASSVGGTLLNYGYTF. CDR3 sequence (DNA): TGTGCCAGCAGCGTAGGGGGGACACTTTTGAACTATGGCTACACCTTC.

This rearrangement joins TRBV19 to TRBJ2-4; D might be TRBD2 (5 bases). The CDR3 is made up of 16 amino acids. CDR1 and CDR2 from the germline V gene are LNHDA and SQIVND (reference sequence). V lost 7 bases and J 0 bases, leaving 16 bases between the germline ends. CDR3 region: CASKGLLGKAKNIQYF. In DNA form, the CDR3 reads TGTGCCAGTAAAGGCTTACTCGGGAAAGCCAAAAACATTCAGTACTTC.

The chain combines TRBV5-5 with TRBJ2-3, with a weak D call TRBD2 (6 bases). The length of the CDR3 is 13 residues. CDR1 and CDR2 (germline): SGHKS, YYEKEE (reference sequence). V was cut by 0 bases and J by 5 bases, with 7 bases left in between. The CDR3 DNA reads TGTGCCAGCAGCTTGGAGGGACTAGATACGCAGTATTTT. This encodes CASSLEGLDTQYF.

The table lists this clone with a few counts. V usage is TRBV6-5 and J usage is TRBJ1-1, with D perhaps matching TRBD1 (5 bases). The CDR3 has 14 residues. The V and J ends lost 6 bases and 3 bases respectively, with 14 bases between them. Looked up from germline, CDR1 is MNHEY and CDR2 is SVGAGI. The CDR3: CASRRSRQYTEAFF. The CDR3 nucleotides read TGTGCCAGCAGACGCTCTAGACAGTACACTGAAGCTTTCTTT.

The chain has TRBV9 and TRBJ2-7; 8 nucleotides agree with TRBD1. V lost 4 bases, J lost 5 bases, and 8 bases stayed unmatched. The CDR3 is made up of 14 amino acids. Germline V gene lookup returns CDR1 SGDLS and CDR2 YYNGEE. CDR3 sequence: CASSKGQGGHEQYF. CDR3 sequence (DNA): TGTGCCAGCAGCAAAGGACAGGGTGGCCACGAGCAGTACTTC. The full variable domain, its missing parts supplied by reference TRBV9 and TRBJ2-7, is DSGVTQTPKHLITATGQRVTLRCSPRSGDLSVYWYQQSLDQGLQFLIQYYNGEERAKGNILERFSAQQFPDLHSELNLSSLELGDSALYFCASSKGQGGHEQYFGPGTRLTVT.

Comments on this clone: The junction departs from germline at one end; a sequencing error may be responsible. The chain couples TRBV6-1 to TRBJ1-5; D remains ambiguous. CDR3 length equals 14 residues. Germline V lookup: CDR1 MNHNS, CDR2 SASEGT. The CDR3 DNA reads as TGTGCCAGCAGCGAAGCCAATAGCAATCAGCCCCAGCATTTT. It codes for CASSEANSNQPQHF.

This CDR3 reads CASTLEPYNEQFF. CDR3 DNA: TGTGCCAGCACCCTAGAGCCCTACAATGAGCAGTTCTTC. The gene calls are TRBV21-1 and TRBJ2-1; TRBD2 was called by the table and not checked on the DNA. TRBV21-1 is marked as a pseudogene. CDR3 length equals 13 residues.

The CDR3 loop reads CAWTGQSNYGYTF. The CDR3 DNA follows: TGTGCCTGGACAGGCCAATCTAACTATGGCTACACCTTC. The chain has TRBV30 and TRBJ1-2; D gene unclear. V lost 4 bases, J lost 0 bases, and 9 bases lay in between. Germline loops: CDR1 GTSNPN, CDR2 SVGIG (reference sequence). This CDR3 spans 13 amino acids.

This chain joins TRBV13 and TRBJ2-7, with no clear D. With 1 base removed from V and 0 bases from J, the gap between germline ends came to 10 bases. From germline, CDR1 is PRHDT and CDR2 FYEKMQ (reference sequence). The CDR3 runs 15 residues. The CDR3 loop reads CASSLVSGSSYEQYF. In nucleotides, the CDR3 is TGTGCCAGCAGCTTAGTTTCCGGTAGCTCCTACGAGCAGTACTTC.

As concerns this clone: This probably arose from a read error, given a far larger clone one base away. The conserved closing phenylalanine or tryptophan is absent in this CDR3, likely reflecting a read error. The chain uses TRBV27 and TRBJ1-1; D perhaps matches TRBD1 (6 bases). V was pared by 5 bases and J by 1 base, with 11 bases between. This CDR3 is 14 amino acids long. Germline V gene lookup returns CDR1 MNHEY and CDR2 SMNVEV (reference sequence). The CDR3 protein is CASSPQTGNTEAFL. DNA for the CDR3: TGTGCCAGCAGTCCACAGACAGGGAACACTGAAGCTTTCCTT.

The rearrangement uses TRBV27 and TRBJ1-3; tentative D call: TRBD1 (5 bases). The CDR3 spans 14 residues. V lost 0 bases and J 3 bases, leaving 6 bases between the germline ends. Per the germline V gene, CDR1 is MNHEY and CDR2 is SMNVEV (reference sequence). CDR3 sequence (DNA): TGTGCCAGCAGTTTATCAGGGGTTGGAAACACCATATATTTT. As protein: CASSLSGVGNTIYF.

This clone was seen more than once but under ten times. The gene calls are TRBV7-2 and TRBJ1-5, with a weak D call TRBD1 (6 bases). V was trimmed by 3 bases and J by 5 bases, leaving 14 bases between them. CDR1 and CDR2 (germline): SGHTA, FQGNSA. The CDR3 is 15 amino acids. CDR3 in amino acids: CASSFKGQGYQPQHF. In DNA form, the CDR3 reads TGTGCCAGCAGCTTTAAGGGGCAGGGGTATCAGCCCCAGCATTTT.

V is TRBV11-2 and J is TRBJ1-1; weak D call: TRBD1 (5 bases). The CDR3 runs 12 residues. From germline, CDR1 is SGHAT and CDR2 FQNNGV. V was cut by 10 bases and J by 0 bases, with 9 bases left in between. CDR3 in amino acids: CATPTVNTEAFF. Here the CDR3 DNA reads TGTGCCACTCCGACAGTGAACACTGAAGCTTTCTTT.

The rearrangement uses TRBV3-1 (or the pseudogene TRBV3-2) and TRBJ2-7; D not resolved. The CDR3 consists of 15 residues. Trimming pared 0 bases from V and 0 bases from J, leaving 9 bases between. Germline CDR1 reads LGHDT; CDR2 reads YNNKEL (reference sequence). The CDR3, as DNA: TGTGCCAGCAGCCAAGATTTACAGAACTCCTACGAGCAGTACTTC. It translates to CASSQDLQNSYEQYF.

This clone was observed a few times. The rearrangement links TRBV5-1 to TRBJ2-5, with D possibly being TRBD1 (6 bases). The CDR3 has 14 amino acids. Trimming removed 7 bases from V and 5 bases from J, with 18 bases in between. From germline, CDR1 is SGHRS and CDR2 YFSETQ. CDR3 coding DNA: TGCGCCAGCGGCCTAAAGGGGGAAAGGGAGACCCAGTACTTC. It is translated as CASGLKGERETQYF. Variable domain in full (rest from reference TRBV5-1 and TRBJ2-5): KAGVTQTPRYLIKTRGQQVTLSCSPISGHRSVSWYQQTPGQGLQFLFEYFSETQRNKGNFPGRFSGRQFSNSRSEMNVSTLELGDSALYLCASGLKGERETQYFGPGTRLLVL.

This chain links TRBV7-2 with TRBJ2-7, with a weak D call TRBD2 (6 bases). The germline gives CDR1 SGHTA, CDR2 FQGNSA. There are 13 residues in the CDR3. V lost 1 base and J 4 bases, leaving 8 bases between the germline ends. This CDR3 reads CASSLEAGYEQYF. CDR3 DNA: TGTGCCAGCAGCTTAGAGGCGGGGTACGAGCAGTACTTC.

CDR3 sequence reads: CASGSGDTQDSYNSPLHF. The CDR3 bases are TGTGCTAGTGGTTCCGGGGACACTCAGGACTCCTATAATTCACCCCTCCACTTT. This chain joins TRBV12-5 and TRBJ1-6, with a tentative D call TRBD1 (6 bases). The CDR3 runs to 18 residues. In germline, CDR1 is LGHNT, CDR2 FRNRAP. The V gene lost 4 bases and the J gene lost 0 bases, with 16 bases spanning the gap. Combining the CDR3 with reference TRBV12-5 and TRBJ1-6 gives the whole variable domain DARVTQTPRHKVTEMGQEVTMRCQPILGHNTVFWYRQTMMQGLELLAYFRNRAPLDDSGMPKDRFSAEMPDATLATLKIQPSEPRDSAVYFCASGSGDTQDSYNSPLHFGNGTRLTVT.

This clone was counted at least ten times. V gene TRBV7-3 combines with J gene TRBJ2-2; TRBD2 might be the D (5 bases). This CDR3 is built from 14 residues. V shed 2 bases and J shed 3 bases, with 7 bases lying between them. In germline, CDR1 is SGHTA, CDR2 FQGTGA. The CDR3 region has the DNA TGTGCCAGCAGCTTAGGACTTGACACCGGGGAGCTGTTTTTT. Translated, it gives CASSLGLDTGELFF.

The V gene is TRBV29-1, the J gene TRBJ2-7, with 11 bases lining up with TRBD1. From germline, CDR1 is SQVTM and CDR2 ANQGSEA. The CDR3 sequence is 16 residues long. V shed 5 bases, J shed 3 bases, and the junction held 12 bases outside the gene matches. The DNA of the CDR3 is TGCAGCGTTAGTCCGGGACAGGGGGTTTTGAACTACGAGCAGTACTTC. This codes for CSVSPGQGVLNYEQYF.

This clone was seen only a few times. The rearrangement links TRBV5-5 to TRBJ2-1, with TRBD1 matching 9 bases. The V gene end was trimmed by 2 bases and the J gene end by 7 bases; junction bases not matched to a gene: 7. The CDR3 is made up of 15 amino acids. Germline V gene lookup returns CDR1 SGHKS and CDR2 YYEKEE (reference sequence). CDR3: CASSFGQGLVNEQFF. The DNA for the CDR3 is TGTGCCAGCAGCTTTGGACAGGGGCTGGTTAATGAGCAGTTCTTC.

The chain combines TRBV5-5 with TRBJ2-2; a possible D gene is TRBD1 (6 bases). Germline V lookup: CDR1 SGHKS, CDR2 YYEKEE (reference sequence). V lost 4 bases, J lost 6 bases, and 19 bases lay in between. The CDR3 length is 16 residues. The CDR3: CASSPVGTTPPGELFF. CDR3 DNA: TGTGCCAGCAGCCCGGTGGGGACAACCCCTCCCGGGGAGCTGTTTTTT. Complete variable domain (other parts from reference TRBV5-5 and TRBJ2-2): DAGVTQSPTHLIKTRGQQVTLRCSPISGHKSVSWYQQVLGQGPQFIFQYYEKEERGRGNFPDRFSARQFPNYSSELNVNALLLGDSALYLCASSPVGTTPPGELFFGEGSRLTVL.

CDR3 DNA sequence: TGCGCCAGCAGTTGCTCGGACGGATTCAGGGGGTATGGCTACACCTTC. Translating it yields CASSCSDGFRGYGYTF. This chain joins TRBV23-1 and TRBJ1-2; TRBD1 agrees at 7 bases. TRBV23-1 is an ORF for which the function is uncertain. Unmatched junction bases numbered 14, after V lost 5 bases and J lost 5 bases. This CDR3 has 16 residues.